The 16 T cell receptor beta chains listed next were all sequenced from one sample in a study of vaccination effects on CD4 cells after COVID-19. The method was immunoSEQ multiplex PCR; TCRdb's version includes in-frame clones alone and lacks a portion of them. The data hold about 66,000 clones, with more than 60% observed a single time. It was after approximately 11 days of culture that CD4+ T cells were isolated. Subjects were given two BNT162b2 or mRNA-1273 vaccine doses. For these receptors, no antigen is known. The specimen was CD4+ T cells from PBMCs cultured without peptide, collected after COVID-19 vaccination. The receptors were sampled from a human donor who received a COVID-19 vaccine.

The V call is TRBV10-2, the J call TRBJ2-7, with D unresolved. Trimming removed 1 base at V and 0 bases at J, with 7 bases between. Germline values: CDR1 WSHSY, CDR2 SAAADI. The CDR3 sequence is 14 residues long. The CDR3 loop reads CASSELGYSYEQYV. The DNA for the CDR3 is TGCGCCAGCAGTGAGTTAGGATACTCCTACGAGCAGTACGTC.

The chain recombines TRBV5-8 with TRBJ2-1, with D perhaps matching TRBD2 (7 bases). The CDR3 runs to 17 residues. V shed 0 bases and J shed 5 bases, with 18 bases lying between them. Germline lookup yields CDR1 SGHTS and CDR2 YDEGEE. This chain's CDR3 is CASSLGVGGGQDNEQFF. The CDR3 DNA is TGTGCCAGCAGCTTGGGGGTTGGCGGGGGCCAAGACAATGAGCAGTTCTTC. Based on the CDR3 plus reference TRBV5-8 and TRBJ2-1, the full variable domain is EAGVTQSPTHLIKTRGQQATLRCSPISGHTSVYWYQQALGLGLQFLLWYDEGEERNRGNFPPRFSGRQFPNYSSELNVNALELEDSALYLCASSLGVGGGQDNEQFFGPGTRLTVL.

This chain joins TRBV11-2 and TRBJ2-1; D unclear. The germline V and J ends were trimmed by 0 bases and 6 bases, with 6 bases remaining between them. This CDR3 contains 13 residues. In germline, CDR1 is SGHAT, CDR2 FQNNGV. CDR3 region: CASSLDPSNEQFF. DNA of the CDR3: TGTGCCAGCAGCTTAGATCCCAGCAATGAGCAGTTCTTC.

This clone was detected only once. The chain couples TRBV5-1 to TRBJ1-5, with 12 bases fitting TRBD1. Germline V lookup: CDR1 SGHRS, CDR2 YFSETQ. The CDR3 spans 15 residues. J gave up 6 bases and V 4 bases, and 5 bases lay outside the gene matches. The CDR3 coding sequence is TGCGCCAGCAGCGCGGGGACAGGGGGCTTTCAGCCCCAGCATTTT. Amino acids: CASSAGTGGFQPQHF.

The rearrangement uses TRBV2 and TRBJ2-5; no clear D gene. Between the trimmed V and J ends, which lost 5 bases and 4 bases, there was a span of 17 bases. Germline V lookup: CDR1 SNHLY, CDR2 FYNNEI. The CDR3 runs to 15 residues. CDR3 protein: CASSQRVRVPETQYF. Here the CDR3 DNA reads TGTGCCAGCAGTCAAAGGGTGAGAGTCCCAGAGACCCAGTACTTC. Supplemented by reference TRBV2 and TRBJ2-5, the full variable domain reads EPEVTQTPSHQVTQMGQEVILRCVPISNHLYFYWYRQILGQKVEFLVSFYNNEISEKSEIFDDQFSVERPDGSNFTLKIRSTKLEDSAMYFCASSQRVRVPETQYFGPGTRLLVL.

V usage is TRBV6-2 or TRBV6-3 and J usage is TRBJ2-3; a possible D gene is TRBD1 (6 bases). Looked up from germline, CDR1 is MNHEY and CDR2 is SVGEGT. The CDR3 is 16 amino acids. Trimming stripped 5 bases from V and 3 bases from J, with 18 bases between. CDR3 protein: CASSDPNRVGTDTQYF. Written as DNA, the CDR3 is TGTGCCAGCAGTGACCCAAACAGGGTTGGAACAGATACGCAGTATTTT.

The CDR3 coding sequence is TGTGCCAGCCGCATTAACCACAAAGAGACCCAGTACTTC. Translation: CASRINHKETQYF. This chain links TRBV6-4 with TRBJ2-5, with D unclear. This CDR3 is 13 amino acids long. Deletions cut 8 bases from V and 3 bases from J, with 13 bases between. Germline V lookup: CDR1 MRHNA, CDR2 SNTAGT.

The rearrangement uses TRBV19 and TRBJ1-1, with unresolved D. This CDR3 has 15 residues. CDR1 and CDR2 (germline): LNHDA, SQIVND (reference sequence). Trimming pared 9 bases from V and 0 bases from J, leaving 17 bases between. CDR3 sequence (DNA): TGTGCCAGCAGCCCTCCCGGAGGGCTGAACACTGAAGCTTTCTTT. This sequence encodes CASSPPGGLNTEAFF. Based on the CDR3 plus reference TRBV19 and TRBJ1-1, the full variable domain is DGGITQSPKYLFRKEGQNVTLSCEQNLNHDAMYWYRQDPGQGLRLIYYSQIVNDFQKGDIAEGYSVSREKKESFPLTVTSAQKNPTAFYLCASSPPGGLNTEAFFGQGTRLTVV.

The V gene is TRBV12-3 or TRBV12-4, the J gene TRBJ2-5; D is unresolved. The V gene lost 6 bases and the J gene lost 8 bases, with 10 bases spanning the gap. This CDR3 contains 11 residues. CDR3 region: CASSISYTQYF. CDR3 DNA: TGTGCCAGCAGCATATCTTATACCCAGTACTTC.

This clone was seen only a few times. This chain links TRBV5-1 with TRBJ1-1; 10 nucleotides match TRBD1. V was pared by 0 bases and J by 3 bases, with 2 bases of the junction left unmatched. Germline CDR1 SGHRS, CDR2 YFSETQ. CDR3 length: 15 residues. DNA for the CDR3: TGCGCCAGCAGCTTGGGGACAGGGGGGGACACTGAAGCTTTCTTT. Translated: CASSLGTGGDTEAFF.

CDR3: CASSSNYGYTF. In DNA, the CDR3 is TGTGCCAGCAGTTCTAACTATGGCTACACCTTC. This sequence joins TRBV6-6 and TRBJ1-2; D unclear. Germline lookup yields CDR1 MNHNY and CDR2 SVGAGI (reference sequence). Between the trimmed V and J ends, which lost 4 bases and 0 bases, there was a span of 0 bases. This CDR3 is 11 amino acids long.

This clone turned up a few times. CDR3 in DNA: TGCGCCAGCAGCCAAGTTCAGCCCCGTGTGTCTCAAGACTCTCGTTCTGGAAACACCATATATTTT. Amino acid sequence: CASSQVQPRVSQDSRSGNTIYF. This chain uses TRBV4-1 with TRBJ1-3; D unresolved. This CDR3 is built from 22 residues. Trimming shortened V by 1 base and J by 1 base, and 29 bases separated the two germline ends. Germline CDR1 is MGHRA and CDR2 is YSYEKL.

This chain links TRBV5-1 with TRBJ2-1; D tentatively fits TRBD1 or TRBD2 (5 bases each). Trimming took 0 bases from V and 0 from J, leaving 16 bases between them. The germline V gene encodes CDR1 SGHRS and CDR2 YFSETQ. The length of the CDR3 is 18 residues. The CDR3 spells CASSLAVLWDPSYNEQFF. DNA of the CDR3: TGCGCCAGCAGCTTGGCCGTGTTGTGGGACCCCTCCTACAATGAGCAGTTCTTC.

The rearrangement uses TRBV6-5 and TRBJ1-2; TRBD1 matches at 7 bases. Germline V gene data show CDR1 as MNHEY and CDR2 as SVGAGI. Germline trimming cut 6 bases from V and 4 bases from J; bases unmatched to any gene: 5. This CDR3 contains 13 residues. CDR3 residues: CASRADRAYGYTF. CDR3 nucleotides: TGTGCCAGCAGGGCAGACAGGGCCTATGGCTACACCTTC.

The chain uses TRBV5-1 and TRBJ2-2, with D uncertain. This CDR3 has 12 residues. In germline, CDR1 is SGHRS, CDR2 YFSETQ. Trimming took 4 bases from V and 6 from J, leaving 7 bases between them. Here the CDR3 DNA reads TGCGCCAGCAGCCTGGACGCCGGGGAGCTGTTTTTT. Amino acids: CASSLDAGELFF.

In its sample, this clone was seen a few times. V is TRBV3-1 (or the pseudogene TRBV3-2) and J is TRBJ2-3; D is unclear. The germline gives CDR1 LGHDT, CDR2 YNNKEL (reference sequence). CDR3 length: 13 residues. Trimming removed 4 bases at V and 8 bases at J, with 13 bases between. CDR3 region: CASSPATPGTQYF. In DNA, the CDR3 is TGTGCCAGCAGCCCCGCGACCCCTGGTACGCAGTATTTT.